The next 25 T cell receptor beta chains were all read from a single sample in a study of T cells in localized non-small cell lung cancer. Produced via immunoSEQ multiplex PCR; TCRdb's table is partial and in-frame only. The data hold 70,000 to 75,000 clones, with 70% to 85% observed a single time. Sample: peripheral blood, taken before any cancer treatment. The receptors shown here come from a female donor older than 55 with stage I lung adenocarcinoma.

V and J are TRBV18 and TRBJ1-1, with D hard to call. V was pared by 0 bases and J by 5 bases, with 10 bases between. The CDR3 is 14 amino acids. Per germline, CDR1 KGHSH and CDR2 LQKENI. The CDR3 DNA sequence: TGTGCCAGCTCACCACCAGTAAGGGATACTGAAGCTTTCTTT. Translation gives CASSPPVRDTEAFF. The variable domain in full, completed from reference TRBV18 and TRBJ1-1, reads NAGVMQNPRHLVRRRGQEARLRCSPMKGHSHVYWYRQLPEEGLKFMVYLQKENIIDESGMPKERFSAEFPKEGPSILRIQQVVRGDSAAYFCASSPPVRDTEAFFGQGTRLTVV.

The CDR3 protein is CASSQGRLETQYF. In nucleotides, the CDR3 is TGTGCCAGCAGCCAGGGGCGTTTGGAGACCCAGTACTTC. This sequence joins TRBV2 and TRBJ2-5, with D maybe TRBD1 (6 bases). This CDR3 is 13 amino acids long. Looked up from germline, CDR1 is SNHLY and CDR2 is FYNNEI. Trimming took off 6 bases at V and 5 bases at J, with 13 bases between the two ends.

V usage is TRBV28 and J usage is TRBJ2-7; D remains unclear. CDR1 is MDHEN, CDR2 SYDVKM, per germline. The V gene lost 6 bases and the J gene lost 0 bases, with 15 bases spanning the gap. The CDR3 is 15 amino acids. In DNA form, the CDR3 reads TGTGCCAGCAGACAAAGGACCAAGAGCTCCTACGAGCAGTACTTC. It translates to CASRQRTKSSYEQYF.

This chain uses TRBV5-4 with TRBJ1-2, with 8 bases matching TRBD1. CDR3 length: 14 residues. With 3 bases clipped from V and 2 bases from J, the junction kept 3 bases outside the gene matches. Germline V CDR1 and CDR2: SGHNT, YYREEE (reference sequence). The CDR3 region has the DNA TGTGCCAGCAGCTGGACAGGGAGGAACTATGGCTACACCTTC. Translation: CASSWTGRNYGYTF.

The rearrangement joins TRBV27 to TRBJ2-5; D gene uncertain. There are 11 residues in the CDR3. Trimming removed 3 bases at V and 3 bases at J, with 2 bases between. CDR1 is MNHEY, CDR2 SMNVEV, per germline (reference sequence). In DNA, the CDR3 is TGTGCCAGCAGTTTTAAAGAGACCCAGTACTTC. Residues: CASSFKETQYF.

The V gene is TRBV7-9, the J gene TRBJ2-3; D not certain. V was cut by 4 bases and J by 2 bases, with 7 bases left in between. The CDR3 loop spans 13 amino acids. In germline, CDR1 is SEHNR, CDR2 FQNEAQ (reference sequence). The CDR3 DNA is TGTGCCAGCAGCTCCCGAAACACAGATACGCAGTATTTT. The encoded protein is CASSSRNTDTQYF.

The chain links TRBV10-3 to TRBJ2-5; D gene uncertain. The V end was cut by 3 bases, the J end by 0 bases, with 5 bases between. The length of the CDR3 is 13 residues. Germline V gene lookup returns CDR1 ENHRY and CDR2 SYGVKD. The CDR3 nucleotides read TGTGCCATCAGTGAAACAGACCAAGAGACCCAGTACTTC. Encoded protein: CAISETDQETQYF.

The chain is built from TRBV6-5 and TRBJ2-2, with unresolved D. CDR3 length: 13 residues. The ends were cut back, 10 bases at V and 8 bases at J, with 17 bases in the middle. In germline, CDR1 is MNHEY, CDR2 SVGAGI. This CDR3 is CATSLRAAGELFF. For the CDR3, the DNA is TGTGCCACCTCTCTTAGGGCGGCAGGGGAGCTGTTTTTT.

CDR3 loop: CASSVWLAINEQFF. CDR3 sequence (DNA): TGTGCCAGCAGTGTCTGGCTAGCGATTAATGAGCAGTTCTTC. This chain joins TRBV28 and TRBJ2-1; possible D gene TRBD2, 6 bases. The ends were cut back, 5 bases at V and 7 bases at J, with 15 bases in the middle. CDR1 and CDR2 from the germline V gene are MDHEN and SYDVKM. The CDR3 covers 14 residues.

The chain couples TRBV6-5 to TRBJ2-1; D is unresolved. The CDR3 length is 14 residues. V was clipped by 6 bases and J by 6 bases, with 15 bases between them. Germline assignment: CDR1 MNHEY and CDR2 SVGAGI. CDR3 loop: CASSRPLGGNEQFF. In DNA form, the CDR3 reads TGTGCCAGCAGCCGCCCCCTTGGTGGCAATGAGCAGTTCTTC.

The chain employs TRBV5-1 and TRBJ2-5; 9 nucleotides match TRBD2. CDR3 length: 15 amino acids. CDR1 SGHRS and CDR2 YFSETQ come from the germline V gene. The J segment lost 8 bases and the V segment lost 4 bases, leaving 12 bases of the junction unmatched. CDR3 coding DNA: TGCGCCAGCAGCGCGGAGGTAGCGGGAGAACGAACCCAGTACTTC. This codes for CASSAEVAGERTQYF.

This CDR3 reads CASSQDFLAAGGGYEQFF. The CDR3 bases are TGCGCCAGCAGCCAAGATTTCCTAGCGGCCGGGGGGGGCTATGAGCAGTTCTTC. The chain combines TRBV4-3 with TRBJ2-1, with TRBD2 identical over 8 bases. The CDR3 consists of 18 residues. V trimming: 0 bases; J trimming: 8 bases; junction bases outside the gene matches: 15. Germline values: CDR1 LGHNA, CDR2 YSLEER.

This clone was observed a handful of times. This rearrangement joins TRBV7-3 to TRBJ1-2; TRBD1 matches at 12 bases. CDR3 length equals 16 residues. The germline gives CDR1 SGHTA, CDR2 FQGTGA. V trimming: 5 bases; J trimming: 5 bases; junction bases outside the gene matches: 9. CDR3 DNA sequence: TGTGCCAGCAGCCCCGGGACAGGGGGCGGCTTTTATGGCTACACCTTC. It specifies CASSPGTGGGFYGYTF.

The rearrangement joins TRBV6-1 to TRBJ1-1; TRBD1 aligns across 10 bases. Germline V CDR1 and CDR2: MNHNS, SASEGT. The CDR3 is 19 residues long. The J segment lost 3 bases and the V segment lost 4 bases, leaving 17 bases of the junction unmatched. CDR3 in amino acids: CASSALDWKGQGYDTEAFF. The CDR3 DNA reads TGTGCCAGCAGTGCCCTCGACTGGAAGGGACAGGGGTATGACACTGAAGCTTTCTTT.

This clone is medium-sized within its sample. The V gene is TRBV6-1, the J gene TRBJ1-2; D gene uncertain. Trimming shortened V by 3 bases and J by 6 bases, and 14 bases separated the two germline ends. Germline lookup yields CDR1 MNHNS and CDR2 SASEGT. The CDR3 length is 14 residues. CDR3 nucleotide sequence: TGTGCCAGCAGTGACCGGGTCCTTATGGATGGCTACACCTTC. Translated, it gives CASSDRVLMDGYTF.

The chain has TRBV7-9 and TRBJ1-3, with TRBD1 matching over 7 bases. Germline values: CDR1 SEHNR, CDR2 FQNEAQ (reference sequence). CDR3 length: 16 residues. V dropped 5 bases and J dropped 0; count of bases not matched to a gene: 7. For the CDR3, the DNA is TGTGCCAGCAGCCGCCCGGGGACAGTCTCTGGAAACACCATATATTTT. Protein product: CASSRPGTVSGNTIYF.

This sequence joins TRBV11-3 and TRBJ2-1, with 9 nucleotides matching TRBD2. Trimming at V came to 4 bases and at J to 4 bases, leaving 5 bases not matched to a gene. In germline, CDR1 is SGHNT, CDR2 YENEEA. The CDR3 is 15 residues long. CDR3 loop: CASSSGLARYNEQFF. The CDR3 DNA sequence: TGTGCCAGCAGCTCGGGACTAGCTAGGTACAATGAGCAGTTCTTC.

The V and J genes are TRBV11-2 and TRBJ1-2, with unresolved D. CDR3 length equals 14 residues. The germline CDR1 and CDR2 sequences are SGHAT and FQNNGV. The V and J ends lost 1 base and 7 bases respectively, with 13 bases between them. CDR3 DNA sequence: TGTGCCAGCAGCTTAGGTGTATCGGATGTTGGCTACACCTTC. Translated, it gives CASSLGVSDVGYTF.

The V and J genes are TRBV2 and TRBJ2-5; 7 positions match TRBD2. Germline trimming cut 8 bases from V and 2 bases from J; bases unmatched to any gene: 5. The CDR3 has 13 residues. Per the germline V gene, CDR1 is SNHLY and CDR2 is FYNNEI. The CDR3, as DNA: TGTGCCAGCCGCGGGGGACGGCAAGAGACCCAGTACTTC. It translates to CASRGGRQETQYF.

This clone is a singleton in its sample. The CDR3 protein is CASSWGPRETQYF. The CDR3 region has the DNA TGTGCCAGCAGTTGGGGACCAAGAGAGACCCAGTACTTC. This chain connects TRBV6-5 to TRBJ2-5; either TRBD1 or TRBD2 may supply D (5 bases each). V gave up 4 bases and J gave up 4 bases, with 10 bases separating them. CDR3 length equals 13 residues. Per germline, CDR1 MNHEY and CDR2 SVGAGI.

The chain has TRBV2 and TRBJ2-2, with a tentative D call TRBD2 (5 bases). Germline V gene data show CDR1 as SNHLY and CDR2 as FYNNEI. V was shortened by 8 bases and J by 6 bases, with 10 bases between the two germline ends. The CDR3 contains 12 residues. DNA for the CDR3: TGTGCCAGCGGACTGAGGTCCGGGGAGCTGTTTTTT. Its translation is CASGLRSGELFF.

The rearrangement uses TRBV5-4 and TRBJ2-7; 7 positions match TRBD1. CDR1 is SGHNT, CDR2 YYREEE, per germline (reference sequence). This CDR3 has 15 residues. Trimming cost V 2 bases and J 3 bases; bases outside gene matches: 8. For the CDR3, the DNA is TGTGCCAGCAGCTTATCAAAAGGGGGCCGCTACGAGCAGTACTTC. Translation: CASSLSKGGRYEQYF.

Here the CDR3 reads CASTTGPNSPLHF. CDR3 coding DNA: TGTGCCAGCACGACAGGGCCCAATTCACCCCTCCACTTT. J is TRBJ1-6 and V is TRBV2; 7 positions match TRBD1. The CDR3 spans 13 residues. Looked up from germline, CDR1 is SNHLY and CDR2 is FYNNEI. Trimming took 7 bases from V and 7 from J; bases not matched to a gene: 4.

The chain couples TRBV27 to TRBJ1-1; D is perhaps TRBD1 (6 bases). The V end was cut by 3 bases, the J end by 0 bases, with 14 bases between. CDR1 is MNHEY, CDR2 SMNVEV, per germline (reference sequence). The CDR3 is 16 amino acids. The CDR3 region is CASSFRGQILNTEAFF. CDR3 nucleotides: TGTGCCAGCAGTTTCCGGGGACAAATTTTGAACACTGAAGCTTTCTTT.

V and J are TRBV7-9 and TRBJ2-5; D gene unclear. Looked up from germline, CDR1 is SEHNR and CDR2 is FQNEAQ (reference sequence). This CDR3 spans 12 amino acids. V was pared by 1 base and J by 5 bases, with 5 bases between. The CDR3 DNA is TGTGCCAGCAGCTTAGTGGGGGAGACCCAGTACTTC. As protein: CASSLVGETQYF.